This entry lists 30 T cell receptor beta chains sequenced from one sample in a study of identical twins. From the 5' RACE reads, TCRdb called clonotypes with MiXCR, one entry per CDR3 protein. Of about 250,000 distinct CDR3 sequences in the sample, roughly 13% were seen once. The sequenced material came from memory (CD45RO+) T cells sorted from blood. These receptors were taken from a young woman in good health.

This clonotype showed up just a few times. The chain links TRBV29-1 to TRBJ2-5, with a possible D match to TRBD2 (6 bases). There are 14 residues in the CDR3. Germline values: CDR1 SQVTM, CDR2 ANQGSEA. V was pared by 4 bases and J by 7 bases, with 19 bases between. CDR3 DNA: TGCAGCGTTGTGGGGGACTCGCGGGTCCCGACCCAGTACTTC. Translation: CSVVGDSRVPTQYF.

This clonotype was recorded a few times. The CDR3 region is CSVWTPSSYNEQFF. The CDR3 DNA sequence: TGCAGTGTTTGGACGCCTAGCTCCTACAATGAGCAGTTCTTC. The chain couples TRBV20-1 to TRBJ2-1; D remains unclear. V lost 7 bases and J lost 0, with 13 bases in between. The CDR3 covers 14 residues. Germline V gene data show CDR1 as DFQATT and CDR2 as SNEGSKA (reference sequence).

The sample holds a few counts of this clonotype. This chain joins TRBV6-1 and TRBJ2-1; perhaps D is TRBD1 or TRBD2 (6 bases each). The CDR3 consists of 15 residues. Trimming pared 6 bases from V and 0 bases from J, leaving 12 bases between. The germline V gene encodes CDR1 MNHNS and CDR2 SASEGT. The CDR3 sequence: CASSAGHPSYNEQFF. The DNA of the CDR3 is TGTGCCAGCAGCGCGGGACACCCCTCCTACAATGAGCAGTTCTTC.

J is TRBJ2-1 and V is TRBV2; unclear D gene. The CDR3 totals 12 residues. V lost 7 bases to trimming and J lost 8 bases, with 12 bases between them. Germline-derived CDR1 and CDR2 are SNHLY and FYNNEI. In DNA, the CDR3 is TGTGCCAGCAAAACGGAGAGCGATGAGCAGTTCTTC. Translation gives CASKTESDEQFF.

This clonotype was seen only a few times. V usage is TRBV12-3 or TRBV12-4 and J usage is TRBJ2-2; 7 positions match TRBD1. The junction had 9 bases not matched to a gene; V was cut back by 6 bases and J by 2 bases. The length of the CDR3 is 16 residues. CDR3 region: CASSSKGQLNTGELFF. Here the CDR3 DNA reads TGTGCCAGCAGCTCCAAGGGACAGTTAAACACCGGGGAGCTGTTTTTT.

In this sample, this clonotype turned up many times. The genes are TRBV5-1 and TRBJ2-7; D could derive from TRBD1 or TRBD2 (6 bases each). Germline-derived CDR1 and CDR2 are SGHRS and YFSETQ. The CDR3 spans 14 residues. Trimming left V 2 bases short and J 4 bases short, with 13 bases between. In nucleotides, the CDR3 is TGCGCCAGCAGCTTCGAGGGGGGCCGGTACGAGCAGTACTTC. Protein sequence: CASSFEGGRYEQYF.

This clonotype was observed at least ten times. The chain joins TRBV2 to TRBJ2-1; 9 bases fit TRBD1. J lost 7 bases, V lost 8 bases, and 6 bases had no gene match. CDR1 and CDR2 from the germline V gene are SNHLY and FYNNEI. This CDR3 has 13 residues. The CDR3 region is CASRDRGVNEQFF. The CDR3, as DNA: TGTGCCAGCCGAGACAGGGGGGTTAATGAGCAGTTCTTC.

The rearrangement links TRBV4-3 to TRBJ2-1; a possible D gene is TRBD2 (5 bases). The germline V gene encodes CDR1 LGHNA and CDR2 YSLEER. Trimming took off 5 bases at V and 9 bases at J, with 17 bases between the two ends. This CDR3 region has 14 residues. The CDR3, as DNA: TGCGCCAGCAGCTCAGGACTGGTTCCGGCTGAGCAGTTCTTC. Protein sequence: CASSSGLVPAEQFF.

The rearrangement joins TRBV29-1 to TRBJ2-3; perhaps D is TRBD1 or TRBD2 (5 bases each). CDR3 length equals 22 residues. V shed 1 base and J shed 6 bases, with 38 bases lying between them. Germline assignment: CDR1 SQVTM and CDR2 ANQGSEA. This chain's CDR3 is CSVEGVLFSRGETLPWGDTQYF. CDR3 in DNA: TGCAGCGTTGAAGGCGTCCTCTTTTCCCGGGGTGAGACTCTCCCGTGGGGGGATACGCAGTATTTT.

This clonotype occurred many times. This chain uses TRBV11-2 with TRBJ2-7; maybe TRBD2 (5 bases). The germline V gene encodes CDR1 SGHAT and CDR2 FQNNGV. V was trimmed by 3 bases and J by 0 bases, leaving 9 bases between them. The CDR3 has 14 residues. CDR3 coding DNA: TGTGCCAGCAGCTTTAATCGGGACTCCTACGAGCAGTACTTC. Its protein product is CASSFNRDSYEQYF.

This clonotype was detected a few times. This sequence joins TRBV20-1 and TRBJ2-7; D call uncertain. Trimming removed 3 bases at V and 3 bases at J, with 9 bases between. The CDR3 runs to 12 residues. Germline lookup yields CDR1 DFQATT and CDR2 SNEGSKA (reference sequence). CDR3 nucleotides: TGCAGTGCTAGTGGGTTCGACTACGAGCAGTACTTC. The encoded protein is CSASGFDYEQYF.

This clonotype was found a few times. The chain employs TRBV2 and TRBJ2-3; D ambiguous. The CDR3 is 12 residues long. Germline loops: CDR1 SNHLY, CDR2 FYNNEI. Trimming cost V 4 bases and J 8 bases, with 10 bases left between them. CDR3 in DNA: TGTGCCAGCAGTGCTGGGTTCGGTACGCAGTATTTT. Protein product: CASSAGFGTQYF.

This clonotype was detected only a few times. V is TRBV5-1 and J is TRBJ1-1; D ambiguous. Trimming left V 3 bases short and J 1 base short, with 13 bases between. CDR1 is SGHRS, CDR2 YFSETQ, per germline. The CDR3 totals 15 residues. In DNA form, the CDR3 reads TGCGCCAGCAGCTCCGAGTCCCTACCGAACACTGAAGCTTTCTTT. Its protein product is CASSSESLPNTEAFF.

The V call is TRBV12-3 or TRBV12-4, the J call TRBJ1-4; unclear D gene. This CDR3 has 14 residues. V lost 3 bases and J 8 bases, leaving 13 bases between the germline ends. This chain's CDR3 is CASSLNVVNEKLFF. CDR3 DNA sequence: TGTGCCAGCAGTTTGAATGTGGTAAACGAAAAACTGTTTTTT.

The CDR3 here is CASSDPGLAGETQYF. For the CDR3, the DNA is TGTGCCAGCAGCGACCCGGGACTAGCGGGAGAGACCCAGTACTTC. The genes are TRBV3-1 and TRBJ2-5, with 12 bases matching TRBD2. In germline, CDR1 is LGHDT, CDR2 YNNKEL (reference sequence). This CDR3 spans 15 amino acids. Trimming cost V 5 bases and J 4 bases; bases outside gene matches: 5.

This clonotype was detected many times. V gene TRBV6-2 or TRBV6-3 combines with J gene TRBJ2-5; weak D call: TRBD2 (5 bases). Between the trimmed V and J ends, which lost 8 bases and 1 base, there was a span of 20 bases. Germline values: CDR1 MNHEY, CDR2 SVGEGT. The CDR3 has 16 residues. The DNA for the CDR3 is TGTGCCAGCTCAGTTGATGGAGCGAGCGGCCAAGAGACCCAGTACTTC. Translation gives CASSVDGASGQETQYF.

This clonotype occurred many times. The chain uses TRBV2 and TRBJ2-2; the D gene could be TRBD1 or TRBD2 (6 bases each). V dropped 7 bases and J dropped 0 bases, with 9 bases sitting between them. Germline values: CDR1 SNHLY, CDR2 FYNNEI. This CDR3 has 14 amino acids. The CDR3 is CASIGGSNTGELFF. The CDR3 DNA reads TGTGCCAGCATCGGGGGCTCGAACACCGGGGAGCTGTTTTTT.

In this sample, this clonotype turned up a few times. The chain links TRBV7-9 to TRBJ2-3; the D is unclear. With 3 bases removed from V and 1 base from J, the gap between germline ends came to 8 bases. This CDR3 comprises 14 residues. The germline gives CDR1 SEHNR, CDR2 FQNEAQ (reference sequence). The CDR3 is CASSFGSGTDTQYF. CDR3 DNA sequence: TGTGCCAGCAGCTTTGGGTCCGGCACAGATACGCAGTATTTT. The full variable domain, with the rest looked up from reference TRBV7-9 and TRBJ2-3, is DTGVSQNPRHKITKRGQNVTFRCDPISEHNRLYWYRQTLGQGPEFLTYFQNEAQLEKSRLLSDRFSAERPKGSFSTLEIQRTEQGDSAMYLCASSFGSGTDTQYFGPGTRLTVL.

The V gene is TRBV7-2, the J gene TRBJ2-3; D perhaps matches TRBD2 (6 bases). Germline CDR1 reads SGHTA; CDR2 reads FQGNSA. V lost 1 base and J 3 bases, leaving 11 bases between the germline ends. This CDR3 is 15 amino acids long. The CDR3 sequence: CASSLVGLLTDTQYF. CDR3 nucleotide sequence: TGTGCCAGCAGCTTAGTGGGACTTCTGACAGATACGCAGTATTTT.

The rearrangement joins TRBV11-3 to TRBJ2-3; TRBD1 aligns across 9 bases. The CDR3 covers 15 residues. Germline-derived CDR1 and CDR2 are SGHNT and YENEEA. Losses at the gene ends were 1 base for V and 3 bases for J; bases not matched to a gene: 2. This CDR3 is CASSLGTGETDTQYF. The CDR3 DNA follows: TGTGCCAGCAGCTTAGGGACAGGGGAGACAGATACGCAGTATTTT.

This clonotype was counted many times. The chain employs TRBV12-3 or TRBV12-4 and TRBJ1-2, with D unresolved. The CDR3 sequence is 16 residues long. V was shortened by 1 base and J by 1 base, with 13 bases between the two germline ends. The CDR3 bases are TGTGCCAGCAGTTTAGATTCCCCTCCTGATAACTATGGCTACACCTTC. Translating it yields CASSLDSPPDNYGYTF.

This clonotype was counted a few times. V gene TRBV12-3 or TRBV12-4 combines with J gene TRBJ1-2, with D perhaps matching TRBD1 (5 bases). CDR3 length equals 13 residues. Trimming removed 6 bases at V and 7 bases at J, with 15 bases between. The CDR3 region has the DNA TGTGCCAGCAGCCCCAGCCTTGGGGGTGGCTACACCTTC. This sequence encodes CASSPSLGGGYTF.

This chain joins TRBV7-7 and TRBJ2-7; possible D gene TRBD2, 6 bases. Germline values: CDR1 SSHAT, CDR2 FNYEAQ (reference sequence). The CDR3 is 15 amino acids. V dropped 1 base and J dropped 0 bases, with 10 bases sitting between them. CDR3 protein: CASSLGAGPSYEQYF. The CDR3 bases are TGTGCCAGCAGCTTAGGTGCGGGACCCTCCTACGAGCAGTACTTC.

The CDR3 sequence: CASCSRTSSPDTQYF. CDR3 DNA sequence: TGTGCCAGCTGTTCTCGGACTAGTTCCCCAGATACGCAGTATTTT. The rearrangement uses TRBV25-1 and TRBJ2-3; 7 positions match TRBD2. Germline V CDR1 and CDR2: MGHDK, SYGVNS. This CDR3 has 15 amino acids. J gave up 4 bases and V 8 bases, and 12 bases lay outside the gene matches.

The chain uses TRBV20-1 and TRBJ2-7, with a tentative D call TRBD2 (5 bases). Germline V CDR1 and CDR2: DFQATT, SNEGSKA (reference sequence). This CDR3 comprises 13 residues. Trimming cost V 6 bases and J 5 bases, with 17 bases left between them. The CDR3 sequence: CSAHRGESNEQYF. The DNA of the CDR3 is TGCAGTGCACACCGTGGGGAGAGCAACGAGCAGTACTTC.

The count of this clonotype is one. The V gene is TRBV18, the J gene TRBJ2-1; 10 bases fit TRBD2. Germline trimming cut 6 bases from V and 0 bases from J; bases unmatched to any gene: 5. Germline V CDR1 and CDR2: KGHSH, LQKENI. This CDR3 has 16 amino acids. The CDR3 region is CASSRLAGASYNEQFF. CDR3 nucleotides: TGTGCCAGCTCGCGCCTAGCGGGAGCCTCCTACAATGAGCAGTTCTTC. Drawing the rest from reference TRBV18 and TRBJ2-1, the complete variable domain is NAGVMQNPRHLVRRRGQEARLRCSPMKGHSHVYWYRQLPEEGLKFMVYLQKENIIDESGMPKERFSAEFPKEGPSILRIQQVVRGDSAAYFCASSRLAGASYNEQFFGPGTRLTVL.

The V and J genes are TRBV20-1 and TRBJ2-1; D unresolved. Germline assignment: CDR1 DFQATT and CDR2 SNEGSKA (reference sequence). V shed 1 base and J shed 7 bases, with 5 bases lying between them. The CDR3 has 11 amino acids. CDR3 DNA: TGCAGTGCTAGAGTGGGGAATGAGCAGTTCTTC. Translated, it gives CSARVGNEQFF.

This clonotype has just a few counts. The CDR3 DNA follows: TGCAGTGCTAGAGTTCTCCCCGGCGAGACCCAGTACTTC. Translation gives CSARVLPGETQYF. V usage is TRBV20-1 and J usage is TRBJ2-5; D unclear. The CDR3 spans 13 residues. The V end was cut by 1 base, the J end by 5 bases, with 11 bases between. Per germline, CDR1 DFQATT and CDR2 SNEGSKA (reference sequence).

This clonotype was observed many times. The chain couples TRBV7-8 to TRBJ2-1; the D is unclear. Trimming took off 5 bases at V and 1 base at J, with 18 bases between the two ends. CDR3 length equals 17 residues. Germline-derived CDR1 and CDR2 are SGHVS and FQNEAQ. DNA of the CDR3: TGTGCCAGCAGCCTAGGCGGTGGGTCGGTATCCTACAATGAGCAGTTCTTC. Amino acid sequence: CASSLGGGSVSYNEQFF. Full variable domain (rest looked up from reference TRBV7-8 and TRBJ2-1): GAGVSQSPRYKVAKRGQDVALRCDPISGHVSLFWYQQALGQGPEFLTYFQNEAQLDKSGLPSDRFFAERPEGSVSTLKIQRTQQEDSAVYLCASSLGGGSVSYNEQFFGPGTRLTVL.

The chain is built from TRBV27 and TRBJ2-7; 8 bases agree with TRBD1. Germline CDR1 reads MNHEY; CDR2 reads SMNVEV (reference sequence). CDR3 length: 16 residues. V lost 4 bases, J lost 6 bases, and 14 bases stayed unmatched. The CDR3 region has the DNA TGTGCCAGCAGTTCAAACTCAGGGGGCAAGCGGGCCGAGCAGTACTTC. This codes for CASSSNSGGKRAEQYF.